The 12 T cell receptor beta chains listed next were all sequenced from one sample in a study of shared clonotypes between healthy human individuals. Positively selected for CCR7, the CD45RO-negative cells used as naive CD8 cells excluded terminally differentiated effector memory CD45RA+ cells. Sequencing was performed with immunoSEQ multiplex PCR; in TCRdb, only in-frame clones are kept and a portion is missing. The sample lists some 2.1 million clones, less than 95% occurring once. Sequences were obtained from naive CD8+ T cells sorted from blood. Receptors were obtained from a man younger than 35 in good health.

This chain joins TRBV19 and TRBJ2-7, with D unresolved. Germline CDR1 LNHDA, CDR2 SQIVND (reference sequence). This CDR3 contains 14 residues. V was trimmed by 6 bases and J by 5 bases, leaving 17 bases between them. DNA of the CDR3: TGTGCCAGTAGCCCCTCGGCCGGCATCCACGAGCAGTACTTC. This sequence encodes CASSPSAGIHEQYF.

The J gene is TRBJ1-5, the V gene TRBV28; possibly TRBD1 for D (6 bases). The length of the CDR3 is 14 residues. Trimming removed 11 bases from V and 6 bases from J, with 20 bases in between. From germline, CDR1 is MDHEN and CDR2 SYDVKM. Written as DNA, the CDR3 is TGTGCCTCCAACTGGAGGGGGGCGATTCAGCCCCAGCATTTT. Translated: CASNWRGAIQPQHF.

The chain couples TRBV5-6 to TRBJ2-7, with unresolved D. Trimming removed 4 bases at V and 2 bases at J, with 10 bases between. This CDR3 has 13 amino acids. Germline values: CDR1 SGHDT, CDR2 YYEEEE. DNA for the CDR3: TGTGCCAGCAGCCCAGTCGGCACCTACGAGCAGTACTTC. It specifies CASSPVGTYEQYF.

Comments on this clone: The same CDR3 arises from other DNA sequences in this sample as well. The V and J genes are TRBV5-6 and TRBJ2-7; tentatively, D is TRBD2 (6 bases). Germline values: CDR1 SGHDT, CDR2 YYEEEE. Trimming left V 0 bases short and J 4 bases short, with 11 bases between. The CDR3 runs 14 residues. This CDR3 is CASSLASREYEQYF. The CDR3 coding sequence is TGTGCCAGCAGCTTGGCCTCACGGGAGTACGAGCAGTACTTC. The full variable domain, with the rest looked up from reference TRBV5-6 and TRBJ2-7, is DAGVTQSPTHLIKTRGQQVTLRCSPKSGHDTVSWYQQALGQGPQFIFQYYEEEERQRGNFPDRFSGHQFPNYSSELNVNALLLGDSALYLCASSLASREYEQYFGPGTRLTVT.

V usage is TRBV28 and J usage is TRBJ1-2; 7 bases are shared with TRBD1. Germline CDR1 reads MDHEN; CDR2 reads SYDVKM. The CDR3 is 17 residues long. J gave up 0 bases and V 3 bases, and 10 bases lay outside the gene matches. The CDR3 protein is CASSFDREQYTNYGYTF. The CDR3 DNA follows: TGTGCCAGCAGTTTTGACAGGGAACAATATACTAACTATGGCTACACCTTC.

The J gene is TRBJ2-3, the V gene TRBV6-1; the D is unclear. Trimming cost V 7 bases and J 0 bases, with 8 bases left between them. The germline V gene has CDR1 MNHNS and CDR2 SASEGT. The CDR3 is made up of 13 amino acids. The CDR3 nucleotides are TGTGCCAGCACAGAGACAAGCACAGATACGCAGTATTTT. This gives the protein CASTETSTDTQYF.

The chain has TRBV5-1 and TRBJ1-1; 7 nucleotides agree with TRBD1. Germline trimming cut 4 bases from V and 8 bases from J; bases unmatched to any gene: 2. The CDR3 contains 11 residues. The germline V gene has CDR1 SGHRS and CDR2 YFSETQ. The chain's CDR3 is CASSRGQEAFF. CDR3 DNA sequence: TGCGCCAGCAGCCGGGGACAGGAAGCTTTCTTT.

This chain uses TRBV19 with TRBJ2-7; 7 nucleotides agree with TRBD1. Per the germline V gene, CDR1 is LNHDA and CDR2 is SQIVND (reference sequence). Unmatched junction bases numbered 8, after V lost 1 base and J lost 8 bases. This CDR3 spans 14 amino acids. CDR3 sequence reads: CASSIGGTEYQQYF. CDR3 nucleotides: TGTGCCAGTAGTATAGGTGGGACAGAATATCAGCAGTACTTC.

This rearrangement joins TRBV4-3 to TRBJ1-6; D perhaps matches TRBD1 (6 bases). CDR1 is LGHNA and CDR2 is YSLEER in the germline V gene. Trimming stripped 0 bases from V and 9 bases from J, with 15 bases between. CDR3 length: 16 residues. CDR3 amino acids: CASSQDSDSLSSPLHF. In DNA form, the CDR3 reads TGCGCCAGCAGCCAAGATTCGGACAGCTTAAGTTCACCCCTCCACTTT.

This clone came up once. The V and J genes are TRBV10-1 and TRBJ1-5; unclear D gene. This CDR3 is built from 11 residues. V was trimmed by 8 bases and J by 5 bases, leaving 7 bases between them. Germline CDR1 reads WNHNN; CDR2 reads SYGVQD (reference sequence). This chain's CDR3 is CASRGHQPQHF. The DNA of the CDR3 is TGCGCCAGCCGAGGGCATCAGCCCCAGCATTTT.

Here the CDR3 DNA reads TGTGCCAGCAGCCCCCGGGACAGGGGCTATGGCTACACCTTC. Amino acids: CASSPRDRGYGYTF. The V call is TRBV28, the J call TRBJ1-2, with 10 bases identical to TRBD1. The CDR3 has 14 residues. Unmatched junction bases numbered 5, after V lost 6 bases and J lost 4 bases. In germline, CDR1 is MDHEN, CDR2 SYDVKM.

V usage is TRBV5-1 and J usage is TRBJ2-7, with TRBD1 as a possible D gene (5 bases). The germline V gene has CDR1 SGHRS and CDR2 YFSETQ. Trimming removed 0 bases from V and 5 bases from J, with 15 bases in between. The CDR3 extends over 15 amino acids. CDR3 loop: CASSLVFYRPDEQYF. DNA of the CDR3: TGCGCCAGCAGCTTGGTCTTTTACAGGCCCGACGAGCAGTACTTC.